This entry is about one T cell receptor beta chain. As yet, its antigen is unknown. This sample is part of a study of T cell responses to AZD1222 COVID-19 vaccine. Study-level findings and limits: Vaccine-associated CD4 TCRs spanned spike, dominant at 160-218 and 743-854. Per reports, nearly half of all spike-specific TCRs target regions that are unmutated in variants. Donors were mostly white British, more females; clonal diversity possibly underestimated.

The CDR3 length is 12 residues. Germline CDR1 reads GTSNPN; CDR2 reads SVGIG (reference sequence). The V and J ends lost 3 bases and 3 bases respectively, with 9 bases between them. The repertoire was sequenced with immunoSEQ multiplex PCR; TCRdb's copy has only in-frame clones and lacks some. This sample has under 55,000 clones, with around 84% found just once. The sequence was collected from an adult in good health. V is TRBV30 and J is TRBJ2-7, with no clear D. Sequenced material: peripheral blood, taken on day 0 of AZD1222 vaccination. The CDR3 is CAWRKRFYEQYF. The CDR3 bases are TGTGCCTGGAGAAAACGGTTCTACGAGCAGTACTTC.